The 4 T cell receptor beta chains presented below share a single source sample, sequenced in a study of T cell responses to AZD1222 COVID-19 vaccine. Profiled with immunoSEQ multiplex PCR; TCRdb holds only in-frame clones, not every one. The data show about 180,000 clones, 80% to 95% seen once. The starting material was peripheral blood, obtained 28 days after the second dose of the MenACWY control vaccine. Receptors originate from an adult who received the MenACWY meningococcal vaccine as a control.

The chain recombines TRBV19 with TRBJ1-2; a weak D match, TRBD1 (6 bases). CDR3 length equals 16 residues. The germline V and J ends were trimmed by 3 bases and 6 bases, with 20 bases remaining between them. CDR1 and CDR2 (germline): LNHDA, SQIVND (reference sequence). CDR3: CASSIGPIGGGDGYTF. The CDR3 DNA follows: TGTGCCAGTAGTATCGGCCCCATCGGGGGCGGCGATGGCTACACCTTC.

The rearrangement links TRBV6-5 to TRBJ1-1; D unclear. V lost 5 bases to trimming and J lost 0 bases, with 7 bases between them. This CDR3 is 13 amino acids long. Germline V CDR1 and CDR2: MNHEY, SVGAGI. CDR3: CASSRTMNTEAFF. The CDR3 nucleotides are TGTGCCAGCAGTAGAACAATGAACACTGAAGCTTTCTTT.

The chain carries TRBV5-5 and TRBJ1-3; D unresolved. V was clipped by 1 base and J by 1 base, with 15 bases between them. This CDR3 spans 17 amino acids. From germline, CDR1 is SGHKS and CDR2 YYEKEE (reference sequence). CDR3 loop: CASSLLSGEGSGNTIYF. CDR3 in DNA: TGTGCCAGCAGCTTGTTGTCAGGCGAAGGTTCTGGAAACACCATATATTTT.

This clone was detected a few times. V gene TRBV7-9 combines with J gene TRBJ1-5, with D uncertain. V lost 5 bases to trimming and J lost 4 bases, with 15 bases between them. CDR1 is SEHNR, CDR2 FQNEAQ, per germline (reference sequence). This CDR3 has 15 amino acids. The CDR3 DNA is TGTGCCAGCAGCCGAGGACGGCAGGCGAATCAGCCCCAGCATTTT. Amino acids: CASSRGRQANQPQHF.